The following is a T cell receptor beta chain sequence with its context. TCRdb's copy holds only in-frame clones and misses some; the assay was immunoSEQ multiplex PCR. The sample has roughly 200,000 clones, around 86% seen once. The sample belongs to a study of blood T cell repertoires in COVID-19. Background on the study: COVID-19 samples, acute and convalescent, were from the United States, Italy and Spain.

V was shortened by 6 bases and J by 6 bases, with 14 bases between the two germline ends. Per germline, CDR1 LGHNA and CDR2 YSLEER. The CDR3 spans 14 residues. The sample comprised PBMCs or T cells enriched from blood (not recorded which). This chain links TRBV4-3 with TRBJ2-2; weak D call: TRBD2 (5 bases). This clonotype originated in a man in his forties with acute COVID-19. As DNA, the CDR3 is TGCGCCAGCAGTGCAAGGACTGGGGCCGGGGAGCTGTTTTTT. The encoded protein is CASSARTGAGELFF.